This T cell receptor (beta chain) was sequenced for a study of regulatory T cells in long-lasting Graves disease. Study-wide context: Persistent Graves' disease required over 5 years of antithyroid drugs and positive TSH receptor antibodies. Study-wide results and limits: Whereas new patients shared about a thousand public clonotypes, persistent patients shared more, at a few thousand. Small sample size may have lowered accuracy.

Both iRepertoire HTBI primers and Arm-PCR of CDR3 regions were used to build the TCR beta libraries. TCRdb re-called the multiplex PCR reads through MiXCR, storing one row per CDR3 protein. The table includes 700,000 or so distinct CDR3 sequences, around 32% detected once. Notes on this clonotype: Its antigen is not identified.

V lost 2 bases and J lost 4, with 23 bases in between. CDR1 and CDR2 from the germline V gene are ENHRY and SYGVKD. The CDR3 totals 18 residues. Time point reported: persistent/refractory GD, antithyroid drugs over 5 years with positive TRAb. RNA extracted from PBMCs served as the sequencing template. The receptor comes from a female donor with Graves disease. The V call is TRBV10-3, the J call TRBJ1-2; D gene uncertain. The input for sequencing was peripheral blood mononuclear cells (PBMCs), taken when the disease was refractory, from a patient treated with antithyroid drugs. CDR3 bases: TGTGCCATCAGTGAGCGGCCCCCTCAGTCAGCCGCCTCCTATGGCTACACCTTC. Protein sequence: CAISERPPQSAASYGYTF.